This is a list of T cell receptor beta chains from one sample in a study of CD8 T cells in ankylosing spondylitis. MiXCR, applied by TCRdb to the 5' RACE reads, yields one record per CDR3 protein. This sample has about 750,000 distinct CDR3 sequences; around 20% occur once, and the top ten carry around 19%. The specimen was blood, either unsorted or a sorted T cell fraction (not recorded which). The receptors here all came from a male donor with ankylosing spondylitis. Both conserved end residues are trimmed from each CDR3. The order of the fields is V gene, D gene, J gene, CDR3 protein. D genes are given only for firm matches.

TRBV10-3	-	TRBJ1-2	AISQDINYGYT
TRBV5-8	-	TRBJ2-6	ASSSDQVPGANVLT
TRBV9	-	TRBJ1-6	ASSAHSGMGTPLH
TRBV10-3	TRBD2	TRBJ2-1	AISPGLAGDDEQF
TRBV4-1	-	TRBJ2-7	ASSEGANYEQY
TRBV16	-	TRBJ2-1	ASSQSRGQF
TRBV11-2	TRBD2	TRBJ2-7	ASSSKSGLAGLFSYEQY
TRBV11-2	-	TRBJ1-1	ASSLFGQGSTEAF
TRBV20-1	-	TRBJ2-7	SATKEYEQY
TRBV27	TRBD1	TRBJ2-7	ASSPDRDRTYEQY
TRBV2	TRBD2	TRBJ2-1	ASTLTSGADNEQF
TRBV3-1	TRBD1	TRBJ2-7	ASSQGGTVGEQY
TRBV4-1	-	TRBJ1-5	ASSQEWSLQPQH
TRBV5-1	-	TRBJ2-4	ASSLEGGPNIQY
TRBV28	TRBD2	TRBJ2-1	ASMAGGYNEQF
TRBV29-1	-	TRBJ2-1	SAQGWRESSYNEQF
TRBV7-8	TRBD1	TRBJ2-1	ASSEPGGDRGDYYNEQF
TRBV9	-	TRBJ2-7	ASSVEGSTYEQY
TRBV29-1	TRBD1	TRBJ1-2	SVLTGNHGYT
TRBV29-1	-	TRBJ1-2	SVEKSTAKTHGYT
TRBV11-1	-	TRBJ2-5	ASSFDSQETQY
TRBV4-1	-	TRBJ2-7	ASPGQGQIYEQY
TRBV29-1	TRBD1	TRBJ1-2	SVAGGQANYGYT
TRBV12-3/TRBV12-4	-	TRBJ2-3	ASSFSQDTDTQY
TRBV12-3/TRBV12-4	TRBD1	TRBJ1-2	ASSTTGGASGYT
TRBV12-3/TRBV12-4	-	TRBJ2-1	ASSPFRGMLNEQF
TRBV7-2	TRBD1	TRBJ2-1	ASSFSGQGWYEQF
TRBV3-1	TRBD1	TRBJ2-7	ASSQKKARAGGSYEQY
TRBV5-1	-	TRBJ2-4	ASRDIAKNIQY
TRBV28	-	TRBJ2-4	ASSLLTDENIQY
TRBV15	TRBD2	TRBJ2-5	ATSPGRARGTQY
TRBV15	TRBD2	TRBJ2-1	ATSQLAGGGNEQF
TRBV4-2	-	TRBJ1-4	ASSPGPREKLF
TRBV5-1	-	TRBJ1-1	ASSLLGLNTEAF
TRBV9	-	TRBJ2-3	ASSVPGTHGGVQY
TRBV29-1	TRBD2	TRBJ2-1	SVSGGERHEQF
TRBV3-1	-	TRBJ2-7	ASSGLGREQY
TRBV20-1	-	TRBJ2-7	SATLRPKVWKNEGYEQY
TRBV7-9	-	TRBJ2-1	ASSPRWSPHNEQF
TRBV5-4	-	TRBJ1-2	ASSLERGGGYT
TRBV7-6	-	TRBJ2-7	ASSLKDSNPYEQY
TRBV7-9	TRBD2	TRBJ2-7	ASSLASGSTYEQY
TRBV5-1	TRBD1	TRBJ2-7	ASSLQGAGVEQY
TRBV19	-	TRBJ2-7	ASSIGVTDPYEQY
TRBV20-1	-	TRBJ2-5	SVRSPQETQY
TRBV12-3/TRBV12-4	TRBD2	TRBJ2-4	ASRYGTSGFDIQY
TRBV20-1	TRBD1	TRBJ2-5	SAPDRGETQY
TRBV4-3	-	TRBJ2-7	ASSQGRFETYEQY
TRBV19	-	TRBJ2-7	ASSARYTYEQY
TRBV3-1	TRBD1	TRBJ2-2	TSRPDRATGELF
TRBV24-1	-	TRBJ2-1	ATRSSRHNEQF
TRBV25-1	-	TRBJ2-2	ASSGSGYTGELF
TRBV10-3	TRBD1	TRBJ2-1	AISEPGQGAIYNEQF
TRBV20-1	-	TRBJ2-7	SAPGVPIYEQY
TRBV6-1	TRBD1	TRBJ1-1	ASSGVQGARTEAF